This TCR beta chain is from a study of T cell responses to AZD1222 COVID-19 vaccine. Study information: The analysis combined second doses at about 4 or about 12 weeks.

In the case of this clone: Its cognate antigen is unknown.

Findings of the study overall: Close to half of spike-specific TCRs reportedly recognize unmutated variant regions.

The germline gives CDR1 LGHDT, CDR2 YNNKEL (reference sequence). Losses at the gene ends were 0 bases for V and 6 bases for J; bases not matched to a gene: 4. The CDR3 runs to 15 residues. Sequenced by immunoSEQ multiplex PCR; TCRdb stores in-frame clones only, minus some. Of about 120,000 clones listed, 80% to 90% were seen once; the top ten hold approximately 8.5%. Sequencing used peripheral blood, obtained on day 0 of AZD1222 vaccination. The V gene is TRBV3-1 (or the pseudogene TRBV3-2), the J gene TRBJ2-3; 9 bases match TRBD2. This sequence was found in an adult in good health. The CDR3: CASSQDAGGMDTQYF. CDR3 sequence (DNA): TGTGCCAGCAGCCAAGATGCGGGGGGGATGGATACGCAGTATTTT.